This T cell receptor (beta chain) was obtained from a study of cytomegalovirus exposure and HLA in healthy donors. V lost 4 bases to trimming and J lost 2 bases, with 16 bases between them. Germline V gene data show CDR1 as SGHRS and CDR2 as YFSETQ. The CDR3 consists of 16 residues. A remark on this clone: Its antigen is as yet unknown.

The PCR ran on 60 Vbeta and 13 Jbeta primers. Original processing notes: Around 9.9 million shared chains were among the roughly 80 million unique TCR beta chains that a later analysis counted. The data were produced by immunoSEQ multiplex PCR, yet TCRdb's version contains in-frame clones alone and is incomplete. V and J calls and clone size are given by that table; D and trimming were obtained from the DNA. The sample lists about 130,000 clones; around 81% were seen once. General study results and limits: Earlier analysis looked at TCR beta V segments, and most were productive about 90% or about 30% of the time. Later on, an analysis found that several of the most significant clusters appeared to be linked to common viral pathogens, which included parvovirus B19. Rare TCR sequences dominated, though some public TCRs recurred in many donors.

The clonotype was recovered from a woman aged 50 to 60 in good health and CMV-seronegative. The sample consisted of PBMCs. The chain carries TRBV5-1 and TRBJ2-4; no clear D. CDR3 sequence reads: CASSLMVGKTKNIQYF. In nucleotides, the CDR3 is TGCGCCAGCAGCCTGATGGTCGGTAAAACCAAAAACATTCAGTACTTC.